One TCR beta chain is described in this entry. Trimming removed 5 bases from V and 3 bases from J, with 8 bases in between. Germline CDR1 is MDHEN and CDR2 is SYDVKM. The CDR3 spans 13 residues. Relapses following autologous stem cell transplantation were seen in all patients, with brentuximab vedotin exposure varying. This sample stems from a study of PD-1 blockade in classical Hodgkin lymphoma. The protocol was immunoSEQ multiplex PCR, while the TCRdb copy is restricted to in-frame clones and leaves out a portion. The sample shows about 24,000 clones, around 63% of them seen only once. The chain links TRBV28 to TRBJ1-5; TRBD1 might be the D (5 bases). Sequenced material: peripheral blood mononuclear cells (PBMCs), taken at baseline. This receptor was obtained from a human donor with classical Hodgkin lymphoma. The chain's CDR3 is CASSRGANQPQHF. CDR3 coding DNA: TGTGCCAGCAGTCGTGGGGCCAATCAGCCCCAGCATTTT.